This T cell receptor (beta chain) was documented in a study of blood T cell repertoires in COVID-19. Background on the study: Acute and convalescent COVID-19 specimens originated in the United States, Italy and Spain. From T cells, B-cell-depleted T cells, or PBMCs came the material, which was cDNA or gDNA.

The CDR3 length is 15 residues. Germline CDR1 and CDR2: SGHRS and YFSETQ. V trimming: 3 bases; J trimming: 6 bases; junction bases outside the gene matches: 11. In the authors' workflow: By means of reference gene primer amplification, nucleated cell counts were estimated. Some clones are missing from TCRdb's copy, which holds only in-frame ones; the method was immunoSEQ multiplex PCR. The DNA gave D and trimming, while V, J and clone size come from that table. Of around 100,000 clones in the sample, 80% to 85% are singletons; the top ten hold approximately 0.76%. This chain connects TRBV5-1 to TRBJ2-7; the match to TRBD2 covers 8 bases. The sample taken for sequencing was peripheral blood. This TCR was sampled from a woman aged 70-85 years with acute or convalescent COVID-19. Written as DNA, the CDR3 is TGCGCCAGCAGCTGGGGGACTAGTAACCTCGGCGAGCAGTACTTC. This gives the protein CASSWGTSNLGEQYF.